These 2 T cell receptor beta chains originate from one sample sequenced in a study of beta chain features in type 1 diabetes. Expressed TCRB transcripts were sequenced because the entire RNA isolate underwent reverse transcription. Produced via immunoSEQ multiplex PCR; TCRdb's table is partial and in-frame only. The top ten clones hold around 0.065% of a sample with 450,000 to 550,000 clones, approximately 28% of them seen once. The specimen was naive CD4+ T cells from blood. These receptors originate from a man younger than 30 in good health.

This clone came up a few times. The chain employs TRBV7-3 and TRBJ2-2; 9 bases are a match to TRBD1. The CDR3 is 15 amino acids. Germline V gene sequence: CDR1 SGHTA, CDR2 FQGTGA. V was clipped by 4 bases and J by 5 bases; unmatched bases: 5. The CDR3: CASSSGDRVTGELFF. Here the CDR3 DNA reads TGTGCCAGCAGCTCCGGGGACAGGGTAACCGGGGAGCTGTTTTTT.

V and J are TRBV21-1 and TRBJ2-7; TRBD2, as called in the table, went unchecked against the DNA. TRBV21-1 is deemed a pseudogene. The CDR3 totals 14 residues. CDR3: CASKDGGRAGEQYF. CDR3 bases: TGTGCCAGCAAAGATGGCGGGAGGGCTGGAGAGCAGTACTTC.